Here is one T cell receptor beta chain with its context. Its antigen is not known. Some clones are missing from TCRdb's copy, which holds only in-frame ones; the method was immunoSEQ multiplex PCR. In the table there are some 100,000 clones, 65% to 85% of which are singletons. These data originate in a study of PD-1 blockade in mismatch repair-deficient tumors. Germline CDR1 is MNHEY and CDR2 is SMNVEV (reference sequence). V was shortened by 1 base and J by 8 bases, with 27 bases between the two germline ends. The length of the CDR3 is 19 residues. Points from the study as a whole: Tumor-resident clones, often absent from pretreatment blood, expanded after pembrolizumab and then contracted.

This TCR came from an adult with mismatch repair-deficient cancer. This specimen was peripheral blood, taken roughly 36 weeks after starting pembrolizumab. This sequence joins TRBV27 and TRBJ2-1; D is perhaps TRBD1 or TRBD2 (5 bases each). The DNA for the CDR3 is TGTGCCAGCAGTTTATTCGGCGGACGGGACCATCACCTTTATGATGAGCAGTTCTTC. Translated: CASSLFGGRDHHLYDEQFF.